The T cell receptor (beta chain) under discussion was sequenced for a study of vaccination effects on CD4 cells after COVID-19. Study conclusions and caveats: Convalescent patients numbered few in the study; early post-infection timepoints were missing entirely.

Repertoires were generated with immunoSEQ multiplex PCR, while TCRdb's copy carries only in-frame clones and drops some. The sample includes 12,000 or so clones, about three quarters of them seen just once. Viral peptide pool expansion of antigen-specific CD4+ T cells preceded sequencing in the ViraFEST assay. When around ten days of culture had elapsed, CD4+ T cells were isolated. Each participant was administered two doses of either the BNT162b2 or the mRNA-1273 vaccine. According to the study, vaccine recipients showed no prior SARS-CoV-2 infection and negative nucleocapsid antibodies. Cultivation was performed at two million PBMC per well with approximately 10 IU/ml IL-2 and approximately 10 ug/ml peptides added. Concerning this clone: Its antigen is as yet unknown.

The length of the CDR3 is 12 residues. Trimming took 5 bases from V and 9 from J, leaving 11 bases between them. Germline-derived CDR1 and CDR2 are MNHEY and SVGAGI. This sequence originates from a human donor who received a COVID-19 vaccine. This specimen was CD4+ T cells from PBMCs cultured with SARS-CoV-2 spike peptides, taken after COVID-19 vaccination. The chain employs TRBV6-5 and TRBJ2-4; D perhaps matches TRBD1 (5 bases). In DNA, the CDR3 is TGTGCCAGCAGTAGGGAAAGGGGCATTCAGTACTTC. Translating gives CASSRERGIQYF.